What follows are 11 T cell receptor beta chains derived from one specimen sequenced in a study of blood T cell repertoires in COVID-19. Profiled with immunoSEQ multiplex PCR; TCRdb holds only in-frame clones, not every one. The table has over 85,000 clones, roughly 84% seen once. Input material: peripheral blood. Receptors originate from a human donor in a cohort sampled during active COVID-19.

This clone was recorded only once. The chain links TRBV3-1 (or the pseudogene TRBV3-2) to TRBJ1-6; the D is unclear. Trimming shortened V by 1 base and J by 5 bases, and 9 bases separated the two germline ends. From germline, CDR1 is LGHDT and CDR2 YNNKEL (reference sequence). The CDR3 extends over 15 amino acids. The CDR3 bases are TGTGCCAGCAGCCAAGTTACAGTGGATAATTCACCCCTCCACTTT. It yields the protein CASSQVTVDNSPLHF.

The chain couples TRBV7-2 to TRBJ1-4, with no clear D. Germline-derived CDR1 and CDR2 are SGHTA and FQGNSA. The CDR3 covers 15 residues. V was cut by 4 bases and J by 4 bases, with 13 bases left in between. The CDR3 sequence is CASSSTLTGNEKLFF. DNA for the CDR3: TGTGCCAGCAGCTCAACGCTTACTGGTAATGAAAAACTGTTTTTT.

The CDR3 here is CASSPSAVNTEAFF. CDR3 nucleotide sequence: TGCGCCAGCAGCCCGTCAGCGGTGAACACTGAAGCTTTCTTT. The rearrangement links TRBV5-1 to TRBJ1-1; D gene uncertain. Germline V gene sequence: CDR1 SGHRS, CDR2 YFSETQ. V was cut by 4 bases and J by 0 bases, with 10 bases left in between. CDR3 length: 14 amino acids. The full variable domain, in which reference TRBV5-1 and TRBJ1-1 provide the parts outside the CDR3, is KAGVTQTPRYLIKTRGQQVTLSCSPISGHRSVSWYQQTPGQGLQFLFEYFSETQRNKGNFPGRFSGRQFSNSRSEMNVSTLELGDSALYLCASSPSAVNTEAFFGQGTRLTVV.

This chain uses TRBV6-6 with TRBJ2-7; 12 bases are shared with TRBD1. The ends lost 1 base at V and 7 bases at J; junction bases unmatched: 5. Germline V CDR1 and CDR2: MNHNY, SVGAGI (reference sequence). The CDR3 extends over 15 amino acids. Here the CDR3 DNA reads TGTGCCAGCAGTTACTTGGGACAGGGGGCTCAAGAGCAGTACTTC. Protein sequence: CASSYLGQGAQEQYF.

This clone was observed once. The chain combines TRBV6-4 with TRBJ2-3; tentative D call: TRBD1 (6 bases). Trimming cost V 1 base and J 6 bases, with 26 bases left between them. CDR1 and CDR2 from the germline V gene are MRHNA and SNTAGT. This CDR3 has 19 amino acids. In nucleotides, the CDR3 is TGTGCCAGCAGTGACTTTACAGGGTTCCCATTCGGCGACGTGGATACGCAGTATTTT. Translated: CASSDFTGFPFGDVDTQYF.

The chain has TRBV5-1 and TRBJ1-1; no firm D call. The V gene lost 0 bases and the J gene lost 5 bases, with 14 bases spanning the gap. There are 15 residues in the CDR3. Germline values: CDR1 SGHRS, CDR2 YFSETQ. The CDR3, as DNA: TGCGCCAGCAGCTTGGTTGTCGGAGGGAATACTGAAGCTTTCTTT. This encodes CASSLVVGGNTEAFF.

J is TRBJ1-1 and V is TRBV18; D remains unclear. Deletions cut 2 bases from V and 3 bases from J, with 10 bases between. This CDR3 has 14 amino acids. Germline V CDR1 and CDR2: KGHSH, LQKENI. CDR3 region: CASSPNSGDTEAFF. The CDR3 bases are TGTGCCAGCTCACCAAATTCGGGTGACACTGAAGCTTTCTTT. The entire variable domain, with the rest obtained from reference TRBV18 and TRBJ1-1, is as follows: NAGVMQNPRHLVRRRGQEARLRCSPMKGHSHVYWYRQLPEEGLKFMVYLQKENIIDESGMPKERFSAEFPKEGPSILRIQQVVRGDSAAYFCASSPNSGDTEAFFGQGTRLTVV.

The chain uses TRBV6-2 or TRBV6-3 and TRBJ1-1; no reliable D call. This CDR3 contains 13 residues. Germline assignment: CDR1 MNHEY and CDR2 SVGEGT. V shed 4 bases and J shed 1 base, with 7 bases lying between them. In DNA form, the CDR3 reads TGTGCCAGCAGTTCGCAGAAGAACACTGAAGCTTTCTTT. Translation gives CASSSQKNTEAFF.

V gene TRBV9 combines with J gene TRBJ1-2; tentatively, D is TRBD1 (5 bases). The CDR3 has 12 residues. Germline V gene sequence: CDR1 SGDLS, CDR2 YYNGEE. The germline V and J ends were trimmed by 3 bases and 5 bases, with 8 bases remaining between them. The CDR3 sequence: CASSAGWYGYTF. The CDR3 DNA reads TGTGCCAGCAGCGCAGGGTGGTATGGCTACACCTTC. The full variable domain, its missing parts supplied by reference TRBV9 and TRBJ1-2, is DSGVTQTPKHLITATGQRVTLRCSPRSGDLSVYWYQQSLDQGLQFLIQYYNGEERAKGNILERFSAQQFPDLHSELNLSSLELGDSALYFCASSAGWYGYTFGSGTRLTVV.

CDR3 region: CARHSETGYNEQFF. The CDR3 bases are TGTGCACGCCACTCCGAGACTGGATACAATGAGCAGTTCTTC. The chain carries TRBV12-2 and TRBJ2-1; the table's D call TRBD2 went unverified against the DNA. TRBV12-2 is assigned pseudogene status. The CDR3 runs to 14 residues.

The chain links TRBV4-1 to TRBJ1-4; 7 positions agree with TRBD1. This CDR3 contains 16 residues. The germline gives CDR1 MGHRA, CDR2 YSYEKL. The trim removed 3 bases at V and 5 bases at J, leaving 9 bases unmatched. The CDR3, as DNA: TGCGCCAGCAGCCAGGGGACCCAGGGGGAGAATGAAAAACTGTTTTTT. Protein: CASSQGTQGENEKLFF.